These T cell receptor beta chains were read from a single sample in a study of circulating CD8 cells and anti-PD-1 response in melanoma. TCRdb independently ran MiXCR on the reads; one entry per CDR3 protein. The sample has 540 or so distinct CDR3 sequences, more than 5.5% seen once; the top ten hold roughly two fifths. Specimen: CD8+ T cells from PBMCs, collected at baseline or after one month of anti-PD-1 therapy (not recorded which). These TCRs come from a human donor with melanoma. Each CDR3 is given with its conserved first and last residue. The order of the fields is D gene, V gene, J gene, clone size, CDR3 DNA, CDR3 protein. The D gene is left open where the match is weak. Clone sizes are given selectively: once, few, many, or a class where the clone is expanded.

TRBD1	TRBV19	TRBJ1-4	medium-sized	TGTGCCAGTAGTTTCCACAGGGGGACTAATGAAAAACTGTTTTTT	CASSFHRGTNEKLFF
TRBD2	TRBV28	TRBJ2-1	large	TGTGCCAGCAGCACTAGCGTTGAGCAGTTCTTC	CASSTSVEQFF
TRBD2	TRBV7-2	TRBJ2-1	large	TGTGCCAGCAGCGACCGGACTAGCGGGGTACACAATGAGCAGTTCTTC	CASSDRTSGVHNEQFF
NA	TRBV5-4	TRBJ2-5	few	TGTGCCAGCAGCTTTCCCGTGGCGGGGGCTAGGGAGACCCAGTACTTC	CASSFPVAGARETQYF
NA	TRBV27	TRBJ2-5	large	TGTGCCAGCAGCCTAGCGTGGCAAACACTGACACAGACCCAGTACTTC	CASSLAWQTLTQTQYF
NA	TRBV6-1	TRBJ2-7	NA	TGTGCCAGCAGGGGGGGCTTCTCCTACGAGCAGTACTTC	CASRGGFSYEQYF
TRBD1	TRBV28	TRBJ2-7	few	TGTGCCAGCAGCATCTCCGGGACAGGGGGCTACGAGCAGTACTTC	CASSISGTGGYEQYF
NA	TRBV19	TRBJ2-1	medium-sized	TGTGCCAGTAGTATAGGTGGGTTTAATGAGCAGTTCTTC	CASSIGGFNEQFF
NA	TRBV7-8	TRBJ1-6	medium-sized	TGTGCCAGCAGCTTAGAACCTCGTGCTGGGGGCCGTGGGTCACCCCTCCACTTT	CASSLEPRAGGRGSPLHF
TRBD1	TRBV7-3	TRBJ2-1	large	TGTGCCAGCAGCTTCGGGACAGGCCTTTCCAATGAGCAGTTCTTC	CASSFGTGLSNEQFF
NA	TRBV7-3	TRBJ2-5	medium-sized	TGTGCCAGCAGCTTCAGGGCACTCGAGACCCAGTACTTC	CASSFRALETQYF
NA	TRBV10-3	TRBJ2-1	few	TGTGCCATCGGGATAAATAAGGAGGAGCAGTTCTTC	CAIGINKEEQFF
TRBD2	TRBV29-1	TRBJ2-5	NA	TGCAGCGTTGCATGGACTAGCGGGGCCCTACAAGAGACCCAGTACTTC	CSVAWTSGALQETQYF
TRBD1	TRBV7-9	TRBJ2-5	medium-sized	TGTGCCAGCAGCCCCCGGACAGGGGCGGAGGAGACCCAGTACTTC	CASSPRTGAEETQYF
TRBD1	TRBV27	TRBJ1-2	medium-sized	TGTGCCAGCAGTTTATCGACAGGGAACTATGGCTACACCTTC	CASSLSTGNYGYTF
NA	TRBV24-1	TRBJ1-6	hyperexpanded	TGTGCCACCGCCGTCCCCGACCGGCAGGGGAGTTTATATTTCGGTTCACCCCTCCACTTT	CATAVPDRQGSLYFGSPLHF
NA	TRBV4-1	TRBJ2-1	medium-sized	TGCGCCAGCAGCCAAGACTCCGGGAACCTTTACAATGAGCAGTTCTTC	CASSQDSGNLYNEQFF
NA	TRBV7-2	TRBJ1-2	hyperexpanded	TGTGCCAGCAGCTTAGTCCGGGGAGGCGATGGCTACACCTTC	CASSLVRGGDGYTF
NA	TRBV28	TRBJ2-5	large	TGTGCCAGCAGTCCCCAGGGGCTAGGGGAGACCCAGTACTTC	CASSPQGLGETQYF
TRBD2	TRBV28	TRBJ2-7	NA	TGTGCCAGCAGTTTATCCCCGGGGGGCTACGAGCAGTACTTC	CASSLSPGGYEQYF
NA	TRBV30	TRBJ1-5	NA	TGTGCCTGGTCCCCAGGGGCCAATCAGCCCCGGCATTTT	CAWSPGANQPRHF
NA	TRBV25-1	TRBJ2-1	large	TGTGCCAGCAGTGTTGGGGATGAGCAGTTCTTC	CASSVGDEQFF
NA	TRBV7-9	TRBJ2-3	medium-sized	TGTGCCAGCAGCTTAGGGGTACTCACAGATACGCAGTATTTT	CASSLGVLTDTQYF
NA	TRBV24-1	TRBJ2-2	medium-sized	TGTGCCACCAGTGCGCACAGGAACACCGGGGAGCTGTTTTTT	CATSAHRNTGELFF
NA	TRBV10-3	TRBJ2-1	few	TGTGCCATCAGTTGGGTTAACCTTAGGAATGAGCAGTTCTTC	CAISWVNLRNEQFF
NA	TRBV20-1	TRBJ2-1	few	TGCAGTGCTGACTCGTCGGACAGTCCCTATGAGCAGTTCTTC	CSADSSDSPYEQFF
NA	TRBV19	TRBJ2-1	large	TGTGCCACCGGGTTCGCTCAAGAGCAGTTCTTC	CATGFAQEQFF
TRBD2	TRBV3-1	TRBJ2-7	medium-sized	TGTGCCAGCAGCCCCAGCGGGGGGCTAGGCTACGAGCAGTACTTC	CASSPSGGLGYEQYF
NA	TRBV20-1	TRBJ1-2	large	TGCAGTGCTAGGGCGTGGACACCTGCTAACTATGGCTACACCTTC	CSARAWTPANYGYTF
NA	TRBV29-1	TRBJ2-1	large	TGCAGCGTTGATTTCTGGGGCAGGAATGAGCAGTTCTTC	CSVDFWGRNEQFF
TRBD1	TRBV16	TRBJ2-3	NA	TGTGCCAGGAGCCAACCGGACAGGGGCACAGATGCGCAGTATTTT	CARSQPDRGTDAQYF
TRBD2	TRBV7-2	TRBJ2-1	large	TGTGCCAGCAGCTTAGCGCAGGCTAGCGGGGGCAGGGAGCAGTTCTTC	CASSLAQASGGREQFF
NA	TRBV19	TRBJ2-3	large	TGTGCCAGTAGTTTTTCGGGGGCTAGCACAGATACGCAGTATTTT	CASSFSGASTDTQYF
NA	TRBV5-6	TRBJ2-7	few	TGTGCCAGCAGCTTAGTCCCTGGAGGGACACGGGACGAGCAGTACTTC	CASSLVPGGTRDEQYF
TRBD2	TRBV27	TRBJ2-7	large	TGTGCCAGCAGTCTAAGCGGGGGCCTGTACGAGCAGTACTTC	CASSLSGGLYEQYF
NA	TRBV12-3/TRBV12-4	TRBJ1-1	few	TGTGCCAGCAGTTTCGGCGGGAACACTGAAGCTTTCTTT	CASSFGGNTEAFF
NA	TRBV27	TRBJ1-5	medium-sized	TGTGCCAGCGGATCCCTCAACCGGGACCAGCCCCAGCATTTT	CASGSLNRDQPQHF
TRBD2	TRBV20-1	TRBJ2-7	few	TGCAGTGCTAGAGAGATTAACTCGGGACTAGCGGGCTACGAGCAGTACTTC	CSAREINSGLAGYEQYF
TRBD2	TRBV27	TRBJ2-3	large	TGTGCCAGTGGGACTAGCGGCACAGATACGCAGTATTTT	CASGTSGTDTQYF
NA	TRBV19	TRBJ2-7	large	TGTGCCAGTAGTATTCGGAAAGGGGGCGGGAGCTCCTACGAGCAGTACTTC	CASSIRKGGGSSYEQYF